This T cell receptor (beta chain) was captured by sequencing in a study of blood T cell repertoires in COVID-19. Study information: Italy, Spain and the United States were the sources of the convalescent and acute COVID-19 samples. The analysed material was cDNA or gDNA that came from T cells, B-cell-depleted T cells, or PBMCs.

Germline CDR1 and CDR2: MGHRA and YSYEKL. The CDR3 is made up of 16 amino acids. V lost 3 bases, J lost 9 bases, and 21 bases lay in between. Authors' methods: How many nucleated cells were present was estimated from reference gene primer amplification. Sequencing was performed with immunoSEQ multiplex PCR; in TCRdb, only in-frame clones are kept and a portion is missing. From that table come the V and J calls and clone size; the DNA was used to work out D and trimming. This sample has approximately 130,000 clones, with about 90% found just once. Source material: peripheral blood. V is TRBV4-1 and J is TRBJ2-1, with D maybe TRBD1 (6 bases). The source of this sequence is a woman aged 50 to 60 who had recovered from COVID-19. Written as DNA, the CDR3 is TGCGCCAGCAGCCAGGCCTGGGGCGAGGGGACACTTGAGCAGTTCTTC. This encodes CASSQAWGEGTLEQFF.